This T cell receptor beta chain was retrieved from a study of chemoradiotherapy in HPV16-positive cancers. Regarding the study as a whole: Non-HPV-specific T cells did not expand in tumors during treatment, whereas candidate HPV-specific clones and E7-related motifs did.

TCRdb keeps only in-frame clones here, not all; method: immunoSEQ multiplex PCR. The top ten hold approximately 3.7% of the sample, which has roughly 7,300 clones, 85% to 90% seen once. The germline V gene has CDR1 SEHNR and CDR2 FQNEAQ (reference sequence). The CDR3 is made up of 13 amino acids. To note about this clone: Its antigen is unknown. Germline is not matched at one junction end, which may reflect a read error. Other DNA sequences within the sample encode an identical CDR3.

The sample here was taken from a patient who underwent chemoradiotherapy. This chain joins TRBV7-9 and TRBJ1-2, with 9 bases aligning to TRBD1. The clonotype was recovered from a human donor with HPV-associated anogenital cancer. CDR3 in amino acids: CASETGGEYGYTF. CDR3 in DNA: TGCGCCAGCGAAACAGGGGGCGAATATGGCTACACCTTC.